This entry lists 28 T cell receptor beta chains sequenced from one sample in a study of T cell responses to AZD1222 COVID-19 vaccine. TCRdb's table, derived via immunoSEQ multiplex PCR, lists solely in-frame clones and lacks some. Of about 140,000 clones in the sample, approximately 90% were seen once. Specimen: peripheral blood, collected on day 0 of AZD1222 vaccination. All receptors derive from an adult in good health.

This chain connects TRBV29-1 to TRBJ2-7, with 11 bases fitting TRBD2. The ends lost 1 base at V and 4 bases at J; junction bases unmatched: 0. CDR1 SQVTM and CDR2 ANQGSEA come from the germline V gene. The CDR3 totals 13 residues. The CDR3, as DNA: TGCAGCGTTGAAGGACTAGCGGGGTACGAGCAGTACTTC. Translating it yields CSVEGLAGYEQYF.

The chain is built from TRBV3-1 (or the pseudogene TRBV3-2) and TRBJ2-7, with 7 bases that match TRBD1. Losses at the gene ends were 0 bases for V and 4 bases for J; bases not matched to a gene: 12. CDR3 length equals 17 residues. Germline V gene lookup returns CDR1 LGHDT and CDR2 YNNKEL (reference sequence). The DNA for the CDR3 is TGTGCCAGCAGCCAAGATCTTAGGGGGCGAATGATGTACGAGCAGTACTTC. This gives the protein CASSQDLRGRMMYEQYF.

V gene TRBV18 combines with J gene TRBJ1-1, with D possibly being TRBD1 (5 bases). With 3 bases removed from V and 5 bases from J, the gap between germline ends came to 13 bases. The CDR3 is made up of 14 amino acids. The germline CDR1 and CDR2 sequences are KGHSH and LQKENI. DNA for the CDR3: TGTGCCAGCTCACCCCAGGGAGGTTGGACTGAAGCTTTCTTT. This translates into CASSPQGGWTEAFF.

J is TRBJ2-1 and V is TRBV7-8, with 9 bases fitting TRBD2. Trimming cost V 5 bases and J 7 bases; bases outside gene matches: 9. The CDR3 extends over 15 amino acids. CDR1 SGHVS and CDR2 FQNEAQ come from the germline V gene. CDR3 coding DNA: TGTGCCAGCAGCCGTCGCGGGGGGGGGCAGAATGAGCAGTTCTTC. This translates into CASSRRGGGQNEQFF.

This clone was detected once. The chain has TRBV7-2 and TRBJ2-7, with D possibly matching TRBD2 (6 bases). V was cut by 5 bases and J by 2 bases, with 10 bases left in between. This CDR3 is built from 13 residues. Looked up from germline, CDR1 is SGHTA and CDR2 is FQGNSA. DNA for the CDR3: TGTGCCAGCAGCCGCGGGGCCACCTACGAGCAGTACTTC. It is translated as CASSRGATYEQYF.

The chain combines TRBV5-5 with TRBJ1-5, with unresolved D. V dropped 1 base and J dropped 1 base, with 12 bases sitting between them. This CDR3 contains 16 residues. Germline V gene lookup returns CDR1 SGHKS and CDR2 YYEKEE (reference sequence). CDR3 DNA: TGTGCCAGCAGCTTGAATGCGGCGGGAAGCAATCAGCCCCAGCATTTT. Its protein product is CASSLNAAGSNQPQHF.

J is TRBJ1-3 and V is TRBV2; no definite D call. Germline V gene data show CDR1 as SNHLY and CDR2 as FYNNEI. V lost 4 bases to trimming and J lost 8 bases, with 15 bases between them. This CDR3 is 14 amino acids long. The CDR3 bases are TGTGCCAGCAGTGTAGGGCAGGAAGGAGACACCATATATTTT. Its translation is CASSVGQEGDTIYF.

The chain is built from TRBV4-2 and TRBJ1-4; TRBD1 matches at 8 bases. J lost 3 bases, V lost 5 bases, and 11 bases had no gene match. Germline CDR1 and CDR2: LGHNA and YNFKEQ. This CDR3 is built from 17 residues. The CDR3 DNA reads TGTGCCAGCAGCTCCCGGGTCACAGGGGGTCCTAATGAAAAACTGTTTTTT. Amino acids: CASSSRVTGGPNEKLFF.

The rearrangement uses TRBV6-5 and TRBJ2-7; 10 nucleotides align to TRBD1. Trimming at V came to 3 bases and at J to 4 bases, leaving 3 bases not matched to a gene. The CDR3 loop spans 14 amino acids. Looked up from germline, CDR1 is MNHEY and CDR2 is SVGAGI. DNA of the CDR3: TGTGCCAGCAGTTATGACAGGGGGCCTTACGAGCAGTACTTC. Its translation is CASSYDRGPYEQYF.

The CDR3 spells CATIGRERSYEQYF. CDR3 DNA sequence: TGTGCCACCATCGGGAGGGAAAGGTCCTACGAGCAGTACTTC. The chain employs TRBV2 and TRBJ2-7; 8 bases agree with TRBD2. Germline V lookup: CDR1 SNHLY, CDR2 FYNNEI. The CDR3 runs 14 residues. J was trimmed by 1 base and V by 10 bases; bases with no gene match: 9.

This clone was observed a single time. The chain joins TRBV7-9 to TRBJ2-3; D may be TRBD2 (5 bases). In germline, CDR1 is SEHNR, CDR2 FQNEAQ (reference sequence). V was shortened by 5 bases and J by 0 bases, with 12 bases between the two germline ends. This CDR3 comprises 15 residues. The CDR3 bases are TGTGCCAGCAGCCCAAGTGGGAGTAGCACAGATACGCAGTATTTT. Its protein is CASSPSGSSTDTQYF. Drawing the rest from reference TRBV7-9 and TRBJ2-3, the complete variable domain is DTGVSQNPRHKITKRGQNVTFRCDPISEHNRLYWYRQTLGQGPEFLTYFQNEAQLEKSRLLSDRFSAERPKGSFSTLEIQRTEQGDSAMYLCASSPSGSSTDTQYFGPGTRLTVL.

The chain is built from TRBV5-1 and TRBJ1-5, with D unclear. Per the germline V gene, CDR1 is SGHRS and CDR2 is YFSETQ. This CDR3 comprises 13 residues. V was pared by 0 bases and J by 8 bases, with 9 bases between. CDR3 residues: CASSLAFGEPQHF. CDR3 DNA: TGCGCCAGCAGCTTGGCCTTCGGAGAGCCCCAGCATTTT.

This sequence joins TRBV10-3 and TRBJ2-3; D possibly corresponds to TRBD1 (5 bases). Germline assignment: CDR1 ENHRY and CDR2 SYGVKD. The V and J ends lost 0 bases and 3 bases respectively, with 16 bases between them. This CDR3 comprises 17 residues. This chain's CDR3 is CAISESGVRQTTDTQYF. CDR3 bases: TGTGCCATCAGTGAGTCGGGCGTCAGACAGACGACAGATACGCAGTATTTT.

Concerning this clone: One junction end does not reproduce the germline sequence, and a read error may be involved. The V call is TRBV5-8, the J call TRBJ1-2; D gene uncertain. Germline CDR1 SGHTS, CDR2 YDEGEE. The CDR3 consists of 11 residues. The chain's CDR3 is CASSLARTVGF. CDR3 coding DNA: TGTGCCAGCAGCTTGGCTCGCACCGTCGGCTTC. The full variable domain, rest sourced from reference TRBV5-8 and TRBJ1-2, is EAGVTQSPTHLIKTRGQQATLRCSPISGHTSVYWYQQALGLGLQFLLWYDEGEERNRGNFPPRFSGRQFPNYSSELNVNALELEDSALYLCASSLARTVGFGSGTRLTVV.

This clone turned up a few times. The chain employs TRBV5-5 and TRBJ1-1, with D perhaps TRBD1 (5 bases). The ends were cut back, 6 bases at V and 2 bases at J, with 14 bases in the middle. This CDR3 comprises 14 residues. Germline values: CDR1 SGHKS, CDR2 YYEKEE (reference sequence). The CDR3 region has the DNA TGTGCCAGCACCCGAATGACAGCCAACACTGAAGCTTTCTTT. Translating it yields CASTRMTANTEAFF.

The chain links TRBV15 to TRBJ1-2; D unclear. V was cut by 1 base and J by 6 bases, with 6 bases left in between. CDR1 and CDR2 (germline): LNHNV, YYDKDF (reference sequence). This CDR3 is 12 amino acids long. The CDR3 reads CATSRGEDGYTF. The CDR3 DNA reads as TGTGCCACCAGCAGAGGGGAGGATGGCTACACCTTC.

The table lists this clone with a count of one. V is TRBV7-9 and J is TRBJ1-4; a weak D match, TRBD1 (6 bases). The CDR3 has 15 amino acids. CDR1 SEHNR and CDR2 FQNEAQ come from the germline V gene (reference sequence). Deletions cut 6 bases from V and 7 bases from J, with 18 bases between. CDR3: CASSLSGAVGEKLFF. As DNA, the CDR3 is TGTGCCAGCAGTCTCTCAGGGGCAGTGGGTGAAAAACTGTTTTTT.

The CDR3 loop reads CASAGRGEQFF. Here the CDR3 DNA reads TGTGCTTCAGCGGGAAGGGGTGAGCAGTTCTTC. The rearrangement uses TRBV7-9 and TRBJ2-1; 7 nucleotides agree with TRBD2. The CDR3 sequence is 11 residues long. Germline V gene data show CDR1 as SEHNR and CDR2 as FQNEAQ (reference sequence).

This clone was detected only once. The chain links TRBV25-1 to TRBJ2-3, with TRBD1 matching 9 bases. The CDR3 loop spans 18 amino acids. Germline V CDR1 and CDR2: MGHDK, SYGVNS. With 1 base clipped from V and 2 bases from J, the junction kept 10 bases outside the gene matches. The CDR3 loop reads CASSELLTWDRDTDTQYF. For the CDR3, the DNA is TGTGCCAGCAGTGAATTGCTGACTTGGGACAGGGACACAGATACGCAGTATTTT.

The rearrangement uses TRBV9 and TRBJ2-1; TRBD2 is a possible D gene (6 bases). The germline V gene encodes CDR1 SGDLS and CDR2 YYNGEE. The CDR3 covers 16 residues. V dropped 2 bases and J dropped 7 bases, with 19 bases sitting between them. The CDR3, as DNA: TGTGCCAGCAGCGTCCCGGGACTCCTCGGGCGGAATGAGCAGTTCTTC. It codes for CASSVPGLLGRNEQFF.

This clone was counted once. This chain links TRBV7-3 with TRBJ1-1; TRBD1 agrees at 8 bases. This CDR3 contains 15 residues. V dropped 2 bases and J dropped 5; count of bases not matched to a gene: 7. The germline V gene encodes CDR1 SGHTA and CDR2 FQGTGA. The CDR3 region has the DNA TGTGCCAGCAGCTTAGGACAGGGTTTGGGAACTGAAGCTTTCTTT. As protein: CASSLGQGLGTEAFF.

The chain recombines TRBV6-5 with TRBJ2-7, with 10 bases matching TRBD2. Germline trimming cut 2 bases from V and 4 bases from J; bases unmatched to any gene: 5. There are 15 residues in the CDR3. Germline V lookup: CDR1 MNHEY, CDR2 SVGAGI. CDR3 region: CASSYDSGRWYEQYF. CDR3 nucleotides: TGTGCCAGCAGTTACGATAGCGGGAGGTGGTACGAGCAGTACTTC.

The CDR3 DNA reads TGTGCCAGCAGCCCCGGGCTCTCGAACACCGGGGAGCTGTTTTTT. Its protein product is CASSPGLSNTGELFF. The chain is built from TRBV6-5 and TRBJ2-2, with D unclear. This CDR3 region has 15 residues. Trimming stripped 6 bases from V and 0 bases from J, with 11 bases between. The germline CDR1 and CDR2 sequences are MNHEY and SVGAGI.

The chain uses TRBV4-3 and TRBJ1-3, with 7 bases aligning to TRBD1. V was clipped by 3 bases and J by 0 bases; unmatched bases: 5. The CDR3 consists of 16 residues. CDR1 is LGHNA, CDR2 YSLEER, per germline. As DNA, the CDR3 is TGCGCCAGCAGCCATGCCGACAGGGCCTCTGGAAACACCATATATTTT. Its translation is CASSHADRASGNTIYF.

The V and J genes are TRBV14 and TRBJ2-4; 11 bases line up with TRBD2. Germline V gene lookup returns CDR1 SGHDN and CDR2 FVKESK. The CDR3 sequence is 19 residues long. The V and J ends lost 0 bases and 0 bases, in that order; junction bases with no gene match: 7. This CDR3 reads CASSQEGTSGALAKNIQYF. DNA for the CDR3: TGTGCCAGCAGCCAAGAAGGGACTAGCGGCGCTCTAGCCAAAAACATTCAGTACTTC.

The CDR3 nucleotides are TGCGCCAGCAGCCAAGATTCAAATGCAGGAAACACCATATATTTT. Its protein product is CASSQDSNAGNTIYF. This chain connects TRBV4-1 to TRBJ1-3; D gene ambiguous. The ends were cut back, 0 bases at V and 4 bases at J, with 10 bases in the middle. CDR1 is MGHRA, CDR2 YSYEKL, per germline. CDR3 length equals 15 residues.

This clone was recorded only once. The genes are TRBV2 and TRBJ2-7; D is unclear. The CDR3 loop spans 13 amino acids. Between the trimmed V and J ends, which lost 11 bases and 2 bases, there was a span of 16 bases. CDR1 and CDR2 from the germline V gene are SNHLY and FYNNEI. DNA of the CDR3: TGTGCCGGATCCGGCGGTGAGACCTACGAGCAGTACTTC. Its protein is CAGSGGETYEQYF.

The rearrangement uses TRBV19 and TRBJ1-2; maybe TRBD1 (5 bases). Trimming removed 5 bases at V and 8 bases at J, with 15 bases between. From germline, CDR1 is LNHDA and CDR2 SQIVND (reference sequence). This CDR3 spans 13 amino acids. This CDR3 reads CASSGWPGDGYTF. In DNA form, the CDR3 reads TGTGCCAGTAGTGGCTGGCCGGGGGACGGCTACACCTTC.